These 29 T cell receptor beta chains share one sample of origin, sequenced in a study of blood T cell repertoires in COVID-19. Assay: immunoSEQ multiplex PCR; the TCRdb copy retains only in-frame clones and omits some. This repertoire shows some 98,000 clones, approximately 82% found once; its top ten account for about 10%. The sample comprised peripheral blood. The receptors were sampled from a man between 65 and 80 years old with acute or convalescent COVID-19.

The chain carries TRBV2 and TRBJ2-5; possibly TRBD2 for D (7 bases). Trimming shortened V by 1 base and J by 0 bases, and 18 bases separated the two germline ends. This CDR3 contains 18 residues. In germline, CDR1 is SNHLY, CDR2 FYNNEI. The CDR3 is CASSEGEGGGKYQETQYF. As DNA, the CDR3 is TGTGCCAGCAGTGAAGGGGAGGGGGGCGGTAAATACCAAGAGACCCAGTACTTC.

This chain joins TRBV18 and TRBJ2-7; TRBD1 agrees at 11 bases. Trimming at V came to 4 bases and at J to 0 bases, leaving 8 bases not matched to a gene. Per germline, CDR1 KGHSH and CDR2 LQKENI. There are 17 residues in the CDR3. This chain's CDR3 is CASSLGQGASGSYEQYF. The CDR3 DNA reads TGTGCCAGCTCACTCGGACAGGGGGCGTCGGGCTCCTACGAGCAGTACTTC.

The chain joins TRBV20-1 to TRBJ2-3, with 8 bases that match TRBD2. CDR1 and CDR2 (germline): DFQATT, SNEGSKA (reference sequence). The CDR3 consists of 17 residues. V was pared by 3 bases and J by 4 bases, with 15 bases of the junction left unmatched. The CDR3 loop reads CSASGRFSGSVPDTQYF. CDR3 coding DNA: TGCAGTGCTAGTGGCCGGTTCAGCGGGAGTGTTCCAGATACGCAGTATTTT.

This clone was recorded only once. The chain has TRBV7-8 and TRBJ2-1; a weak D match, TRBD1 (5 bases). The V gene's germline CDR1 is SGHVS and CDR2 FQNEAQ. The CDR3 consists of 15 residues. V was trimmed by 5 bases and J by 4 bases, leaving 15 bases between them. CDR3 loop: CASSPRQKSYNEQFF. The CDR3 DNA reads as TGTGCCAGCAGCCCCCGACAGAAGAGTTACAATGAGCAGTTCTTC.

The genes are TRBV3-1 (or the pseudogene TRBV3-2) and TRBJ1-1; tentatively, D is TRBD1 (5 bases). Between the trimmed V and J ends, which lost 0 bases and 1 base, there was a span of 9 bases. CDR3 length: 15 residues. From germline, CDR1 is LGHDT and CDR2 YNNKEL (reference sequence). The CDR3 region is CASSQEGGGNTEAFF. CDR3 DNA: TGTGCCAGCAGCCAAGAGGGGGGAGGGAACACTGAAGCTTTCTTT.

The chain combines TRBV18 with TRBJ1-5; TRBD1 matches at 10 bases. J lost 6 bases, V lost 1 base, and 6 bases had no gene match. CDR3 length: 16 residues. Germline V CDR1 and CDR2: KGHSH, LQKENI. The CDR3, as DNA: TGTGCCAGCTCACCACTCCCGACAGGGGGCGGTCAGCCCCAGCATTTT. Translation gives CASSPLPTGGGQPQHF. Full variable domain (outside the CDR3, taken from reference TRBV18 and TRBJ1-5): NAGVMQNPRHLVRRRGQEARLRCSPMKGHSHVYWYRQLPEEGLKFMVYLQKENIIDESGMPKERFSAEFPKEGPSILRIQQVVRGDSAAYFCASSPLPTGGGQPQHFGDGTRLSIL.

The chain uses TRBV7-9 and TRBJ2-7; 7 bases align to TRBD1. The CDR3 extends over 15 amino acids. The V gene's germline CDR1 is SEHNR and CDR2 FQNEAQ (reference sequence). The ends lost 5 bases at V and 4 bases at J; junction bases unmatched: 11. Here the CDR3 reads CASSAGTEPRYEQYF. The CDR3 DNA is TGTGCCAGCAGCGCAGGGACAGAGCCCCGATACGAGCAGTACTTC.

This clone occurred once. The chain links TRBV6-2 or TRBV6-3 to TRBJ2-5; TRBD2 aligns across 7 bases. The CDR3 covers 15 residues. Trimming at V came to 4 bases and at J to 9 bases, leaving 14 bases not matched to a gene. CDR1 and CDR2 from the germline V gene are MNHEY and SVGEGT. CDR3 sequence (DNA): TGTGCCAGCAGTTCCCTTCGGGAGGTCCGGGCCCCCCAGTACTTC. Translating it yields CASSSLREVRAPQYF.

V usage is TRBV18 and J usage is TRBJ2-1; 7 bases agree with TRBD2. The CDR3 is 17 residues long. Germline V gives CDR1 KGHSH, CDR2 LQKENI. V gave up 3 bases and J gave up 9 bases; unmatched junction bases: 17. This chain's CDR3 is CASSPFDKLGGSVEQFF. The CDR3 DNA reads as TGTGCCAGCTCACCTTTCGATAAACTGGGGGGGTCCGTTGAGCAGTTCTTC.

V gene TRBV28 combines with J gene TRBJ2-4; 9 bases align to TRBD1. Germline-derived CDR1 and CDR2 are MDHEN and SYDVKM. Germline trimming cut 6 bases from V and 5 bases from J; bases unmatched to any gene: 8. The CDR3 sequence is 15 residues long. CDR3 in amino acids: CASRPMGQGQNIQYF. CDR3 sequence (DNA): TGTGCCAGCAGACCGATGGGACAGGGTCAAAACATTCAGTACTTC.

This chain links TRBV5-8 with TRBJ1-5; D is unresolved. The germline gives CDR1 SGHTS, CDR2 YDEGEE. Trimming shortened V by 9 bases and J by 5 bases, and 3 bases separated the two germline ends. CDR3 size: 9 residues. CDR3 DNA sequence: TGTGCCACCGATCAGCCCCAGCATTTT. As protein: CATDQPQHF.

This chain connects TRBV28 to TRBJ1-6, with 7 bases matching TRBD1. Germline loops: CDR1 MDHEN, CDR2 SYDVKM. This CDR3 contains 14 residues. After removal of 4 bases from V and 10 bases from J, the junction contained 7 bases not matched to a gene. CDR3 sequence reads: CASSSNRGHSPLHF. The DNA of the CDR3 is TGTGCCAGCAGTTCTAACAGGGGCCACTCACCCCTCCACTTT.

The chain combines TRBV7-2 with TRBJ2-1; tentative D call: TRBD1 (5 bases). The CDR3 length is 16 residues. V was cut by 1 base and J by 4 bases, with 14 bases left in between. The germline CDR1 and CDR2 sequences are SGHTA and FQGNSA. As DNA, the CDR3 is TGTGCCAGCAGCTTAGAAGGGGTGGGGCGGTACAATGAGCAGTTCTTC. The encoded protein is CASSLEGVGRYNEQFF.

This rearrangement joins TRBV4-2 to TRBJ2-1; 9 nucleotides align to TRBD2. CDR3 length equals 19 residues. The trim removed 6 bases at V and 0 bases at J, leaving 15 bases unmatched. In germline, CDR1 is LGHNA, CDR2 YNFKEQ. The CDR3 nucleotides are TGTGCCAGCAGGCAATTGGGACTAGCTCAGGGGAGCTCCTACAATGAGCAGTTCTTC. It is translated as CASRQLGLAQGSSYNEQFF.

This clone was counted a single time. The J gene is TRBJ1-2, the V gene TRBV12-3 or TRBV12-4, with D possibly matching TRBD1 (6 bases). The CDR3 covers 11 residues. Trimming cost V 6 bases and J 8 bases, with 10 bases left between them. CDR3 region: CASSPGQGYTF. For the CDR3, the DNA is TGTGCCAGCAGCCCCGGACAGGGCTACACCTTC.

This chain joins TRBV2 and TRBJ2-7, with D tentatively TRBD2 (5 bases). Germline-derived CDR1 and CDR2 are SNHLY and FYNNEI. The CDR3 totals 16 residues. Trimming shortened V by 3 bases and J by 0 bases, and 15 bases separated the two germline ends. CDR3 DNA: TGTGCCAGCAGTGAGCGGACTCTCCGGGTCTCCTACGAGCAGTACTTC. Its translation: CASSERTLRVSYEQYF.

The chain uses TRBV5-4 and TRBJ2-1, with D possibly TRBD1 on 6 matching bases. The germline V and J ends were trimmed by 0 bases and 8 bases, with 9 bases remaining between them. This CDR3 comprises 13 residues. Looked up from germline, CDR1 is SGHNT and CDR2 is YYREEE (reference sequence). As DNA, the CDR3 is TGTGCCAGCAGCTTGGCGGCAGGGGATGAGCAGTTCTTC. Amino acid sequence: CASSLAAGDEQFF. Full variable domain (remainder filled in from reference TRBV5-4 and TRBJ2-1): ETGVTQSPTHLIKTRGQQVTLRCSSQSGHNTVSWYQQALGQGPQFIFQYYREEENGRGNFPPRFSGLQFPNYSSELNVNALELDDSALYLCASSLAAGDEQFFGPGTRLTVL.

The chain has TRBV29-1 and TRBJ2-5; 7 bases line up with TRBD1. Per the germline V gene, CDR1 is SQVTM and CDR2 is ANQGSEA. This CDR3 contains 13 residues. After removal of 6 bases from V and 5 bases from J, the junction contained 9 bases not matched to a gene. In DNA form, the CDR3 reads TGCAGCGTCGAACAGGGGCGAGGGGAGACCCAGTACTTC. This sequence encodes CSVEQGRGETQYF.

The V gene is TRBV15, the J gene TRBJ1-2, with D perhaps matching TRBD1 (6 bases). Per germline, CDR1 LNHNV and CDR2 YYDKDF (reference sequence). V lost 1 base to trimming and J lost 3 bases, with 18 bases between them. The CDR3 extends over 17 amino acids. CDR3 amino acids: CATSRGPLTGIDYGYTF. The CDR3 bases are TGTGCCACCAGCAGAGGGCCCCTTACAGGGATTGACTATGGCTACACCTTC.

This clone was counted between two and nine times. The V and J genes are TRBV5-6 and TRBJ1-2, with D unresolved. The CDR3 has 13 amino acids. Per germline, CDR1 SGHDT and CDR2 YYEEEE. The V gene lost 3 bases and the J gene lost 8 bases, with 14 bases spanning the gap. CDR3 residues: CASSSPTGEGYTF. The CDR3 DNA follows: TGTGCCAGCAGCTCGCCGACCGGGGAGGGCTACACCTTC.

V and J are TRBV11-2 and TRBJ1-6; the match to TRBD1 covers 9 bases. Germline V gene data show CDR1 as SGHAT and CDR2 as FQNNGV. The CDR3 totals 16 residues. Unmatched junction bases numbered 5, after V lost 4 bases and J lost 4 bases. This CDR3 is CASSSTGQGYNSPLHF. Written as DNA, the CDR3 is TGTGCCAGCAGCTCGACTGGACAGGGGTATAATTCACCCCTCCACTTT.

The V gene is TRBV7-9, the J gene TRBJ1-2, with no clear D. The germline V and J ends were trimmed by 5 bases and 7 bases, with 11 bases remaining between them. In germline, CDR1 is SEHNR, CDR2 FQNEAQ (reference sequence). The CDR3 loop spans 12 amino acids. The DNA of the CDR3 is TGTGCCAGCAGCCTGGAATCGGGTGGCTACACCTTC. It specifies CASSLESGGYTF.

V gene TRBV7-9 combines with J gene TRBJ1-5; 7 nucleotides align to TRBD1. Germline CDR1 and CDR2: SEHNR and FQNEAQ (reference sequence). V was pared by 3 bases and J by 4 bases, with 3 bases of the junction left unmatched. This CDR3 has 14 residues. The CDR3 spells CASSLAQGNQPQHF. DNA of the CDR3: TGTGCCAGCAGCTTGGCACAGGGGAATCAGCCCCAGCATTTT. Full variable domain (outside the CDR3, taken from reference TRBV7-9 and TRBJ1-5): DTGVSQNPRHKITKRGQNVTFRCDPISEHNRLYWYRQTLGQGPEFLTYFQNEAQLEKSRLLSDRFSAERPKGSFSTLEIQRTEQGDSAMYLCASSLAQGNQPQHFGDGTRLSIL.

CDR3 DNA: TGCAGCGTTGGGGCCTCCGACTATGGCTACACCTTC. Translated, it gives CSVGASDYGYTF. V is TRBV29-1 and J is TRBJ1-2; no reliable D call. The V end was cut by 4 bases, the J end by 3 bases, with 9 bases between. CDR3 size: 12 residues. Germline V gene data show CDR1 as SQVTM and CDR2 as ANQGSEA.

V usage is TRBV7-2 and J usage is TRBJ2-5, with D hard to call. Trimming removed 0 bases from V and 4 bases from J, with 9 bases in between. Germline V CDR1 and CDR2: SGHTA, FQGNSA. The CDR3 has 14 residues. The CDR3 loop is CASSLAGLGETQYF. CDR3 DNA sequence: TGTGCCAGCAGCTTAGCGGGCTTAGGAGAGACCCAGTACTTC.

In DNA, the CDR3 is TGCGCCAGCAGCTTGAAGACAGGGGGAGAGACCCAGTACTTC. Its protein is CASSLKTGGETQYF. The chain uses TRBV5-1 and TRBJ2-5; 9 positions agree with TRBD1. V lost 1 base to trimming and J lost 4 bases; unmatched junction nucleotides: 2. This CDR3 contains 14 residues. The germline CDR1 and CDR2 sequences are SGHRS and YFSETQ.

This clone was recorded a few times. The chain is built from TRBV7-9 and TRBJ1-2, with TRBD1 matching 7 bases. The CDR3 spans 15 residues. Germline trimming cut 4 bases from V and 2 bases from J; bases unmatched to any gene: 7. Germline assignment: CDR1 SEHNR and CDR2 FQNEAQ (reference sequence). In DNA form, the CDR3 reads TGTGCCAGCAGCTACCGGACAGGATTAAACTATGGCTACACCTTC. As protein: CASSYRTGLNYGYTF.

The V gene is TRBV7-2, the J gene TRBJ2-7, with D possibly TRBD2 on 5 matching bases. Per germline, CDR1 SGHTA and CDR2 FQGNSA. This CDR3 comprises 13 residues. V dropped 1 base and J dropped 6 bases, with 10 bases sitting between them. The CDR3 loop reads CASSLGGSPEQYF. The CDR3 region has the DNA TGTGCCAGCAGCTTAGGTGGGAGCCCCGAGCAGTACTTC.

The V call is TRBV18, the J call TRBJ1-1; D not resolved. CDR1 KGHSH and CDR2 LQKENI come from the germline V gene. The CDR3 sequence is 12 residues long. Trimming cost V 4 bases and J 1 base, with 4 bases left between them. The DNA for the CDR3 is TGTGCCAGCTCACAACAGAACACTGAAGCTTTCTTT. It is translated as CASSQQNTEAFF. Filled out from reference TRBV18 and TRBJ1-1, the complete variable domain reads NAGVMQNPRHLVRRRGQEARLRCSPMKGHSHVYWYRQLPEEGLKFMVYLQKENIIDESGMPKERFSAEFPKEGPSILRIQQVVRGDSAAYFCASSQQNTEAFFGQGTRLTVV.